This is a list of T cell receptor beta chains from one sample in a study of T cell responses to AZD1222 COVID-19 vaccine. Clones were sequenced by immunoSEQ multiplex PCR, and TCRdb holds only the in-frame ones, with some missing. In the table there are over 150,000 clones, 91% of which are singletons. The source was peripheral blood, collected 28 days after the second AZD1222 dose. These receptors all come from an adult who received the AZD1222 COVID-19 vaccine. The CDR3 runs from the conserved cysteine through the conserved F or W. Fields, in order: V gene, D gene, clone size, J gene, CDR3 protein, CDR3 DNA. The D gene is left open where the match is weak. A clone size is listed for some rows: how often the clone was seen (once, few, many), or a class if it is expanded.

v_gene: TRBV6-5
d_gene: TRBD1
abundance: .
j_gene: TRBJ1-5
CDR3aa: CASAPPGGYQPQHF
CDR3nt: TGTGCCAGCGCCCCCCCAGGGGGATATCAGCCCCAGCATTTT

v_gene: TRBV24-1
d_gene: .
abundance: .
j_gene: TRBJ2-2
CDR3aa: CATSKLFGTSNTGELFF
CDR3nt: TGTGCCACCAGTAAGTTGTTTGGAACTTCGAACACCGGGGAGCTGTTTTTT

v_gene: TRBV14
d_gene: .
abundance: .
j_gene: TRBJ1-1
CDR3aa: CASSQEAGSRTEAFF
CDR3nt: TGTGCCAGCAGCCAAGAGGCGGGCTCCCGCACTGAAGCTTTCTTT

v_gene: TRBV11-2
d_gene: .
abundance: .
j_gene: TRBJ1-1
CDR3aa: CASSLTVATEAFF
CDR3nt: TGTGCCAGCAGCTTGACAGTTGCTACTGAAGCTTTCTTT

v_gene: TRBV4-1
d_gene: .
abundance: .
j_gene: TRBJ2-1
CDR3aa: CASRTIQGNEQFF
CDR3nt: TGCGCCAGCAGGACCATCCAGGGGAATGAGCAGTTCTTC

v_gene: TRBV2
d_gene: .
abundance: .
j_gene: TRBJ1-5
CDR3aa: CASSDTSNQPQHF
CDR3nt: TGTGCCAGCAGTGACACTTCAAATCAGCCCCAGCATTTT

v_gene: TRBV13
d_gene: .
abundance: .
j_gene: TRBJ2-1
CDR3aa: CASSLGGTRYNEQFF
CDR3nt: TGTGCCAGCAGCTTAGGTGGGACTCGCTACAATGAGCAGTTCTTC

v_gene: TRBV7-2
d_gene: .
abundance: few
j_gene: TRBJ1-2
CDR3aa: CASSLAGSGSNYGYTF
CDR3nt: TGTGCCAGCAGCTTAGCGGGTTCAGGGTCCAACTATGGCTACACCTTC

v_gene: TRBV19
d_gene: TRBD1
abundance: .
j_gene: TRBJ2-1
CDR3aa: CASSVTTGGIHYNEQFF
CDR3nt: TGTGCCAGTAGTGTTACGACAGGGGGAATCCACTACAATGAGCAGTTCTTC

v_gene: TRBV7-9
d_gene: TRBD2
abundance: .
j_gene: TRBJ2-1
CDR3aa: CASSFGILAGAYNEQFF
CDR3nt: TGTGCCAGCAGCTTCGGGATACTAGCGGGAGCCTACAATGAGCAGTTCTTC

v_gene: TRBV9
d_gene: .
abundance: .
j_gene: TRBJ2-3
CDR3aa: CASSVSGTPPRDTQYF
CDR3nt: TGTGCCAGCAGCGTCTCCGGGACCCCCCCGAGAGATACGCAGTATTTT

v_gene: TRBV6-4
d_gene: .
abundance: .
j_gene: TRBJ1-4
CDR3aa: CASSEGAGKLFF
CDR3nt: TGTGCCAGCAGTGAGGGTGCTGGAAAACTGTTTTTT

v_gene: TRBV7-6
d_gene: .
abundance: .
j_gene: TRBJ2-7
CDR3aa: CASSSREGMGEQYF
CDR3nt: TGTGCCAGCAGCTCCCGAGAAGGGATGGGCGAGCAGTACTTC

v_gene: TRBV5-4
d_gene: .
abundance: .
j_gene: TRBJ1-1
CDR3aa: CASSLGAKAAVNTEAFF
CDR3nt: TGTGCCAGCAGCTTGGGTGCAAAGGCGGCGGTGAACACTGAAGCTTTCTTT

v_gene: TRBV4-3
d_gene: TRBD1
abundance: .
j_gene: TRBJ1-1
CDR3aa: CASSQDLDRGELAFF
CDR3nt: TGCGCCAGCAGCCAAGATCTGGACAGGGGCGAGTTGGCTTTCTTT

v_gene: TRBV9
d_gene: .
abundance: .
j_gene: TRBJ2-1
CDR3aa: CASSGWGLDEQFF
CDR3nt: TGTGCCAGCAGCGGCTGGGGTTTAGATGAGCAGTTCTTC

v_gene: TRBV6-5
d_gene: .
abundance: .
j_gene: TRBJ1-5
CDR3aa: CASSRTVPSNQPQHF
CDR3nt: TGTGCCAGCAGTAGGACAGTTCCTAGCAATCAGCCCCAGCATTTT

v_gene: TRBV5-1
d_gene: TRBD1
abundance: .
j_gene: TRBJ2-2
CDR3aa: CASSLGDREGTGELFF
CDR3nt: TGCGCCAGCAGCTTGGGGGACAGGGAAGGAACCGGGGAGCTGTTTTTT

v_gene: TRBV27
d_gene: TRBD2
abundance: .
j_gene: TRBJ2-1
CDR3aa: CASSLAGTRSQAEFF
CDR3nt: TGTGCCAGCAGTTTAGCCGGGACTAGGAGTCAGGCAGAGTTCTTC

v_gene: TRBV7-9
d_gene: TRBD2
abundance: once
j_gene: TRBJ2-1
CDR3aa: CASSASGRGLGNEQFF
CDR3nt: TGTGCCAGCAGCGCTAGCGGGAGGGGGCTAGGTAATGAGCAGTTCTTC

v_gene: TRBV9
d_gene: .
abundance: .
j_gene: TRBJ1-5
CDR3aa: CASSVGVSDDQPQHF
CDR3nt: TGTGCCAGCAGCGTAGGTGTCAGCGATGATCAGCCCCAGCATTTT

v_gene: TRBV5-1
d_gene: TRBD2
abundance: .
j_gene: TRBJ2-1
CDR3aa: CASSPSGSPYNEQFF
CDR3nt: TGCGCCAGCAGCCCCAGCGGGAGCCCCTACAATGAGCAGTTCTTC

v_gene: TRBV12-3/TRBV12-4
d_gene: .
abundance: once
j_gene: TRBJ2-2
CDR3aa: CATRVYTGELFF
CDR3nt: TGTGCCACCAGGGTTTACACCGGGGAGCTGTTTTTT

v_gene: TRBV2
d_gene: .
abundance: .
j_gene: TRBJ1-5
CDR3aa: CASAAGSSNQPQHF
CDR3nt: TGTGCCAGCGCGGCGGGGTCTAGCAATCAGCCCCAGCATTTT

v_gene: TRBV5-1
d_gene: TRBD2
abundance: .
j_gene: TRBJ2-7
CDR3aa: CASSPTSGPYEQYF
CDR3nt: TGCGCCAGCAGCCCTACTAGCGGCCCCTACGAGCAGTACTTC

v_gene: TRBV4-3
d_gene: .
abundance: .
j_gene: TRBJ2-7
CDR3aa: CASSQVGQSYEQYF
CDR3nt: TGCGCCAGCAGCCAAGTTGGACAATCCTACGAGCAGTACTTC

v_gene: TRBV19
d_gene: .
abundance: .
j_gene: TRBJ2-1
CDR3aa: CASSITSSLGSSYNEQFF
CDR3nt: TGTGCCAGTAGTATAACATCGTCTCTGGGGAGCTCCTACAATGAGCAGTTCTTC

v_gene: TRBV6-5
d_gene: TRBD1
abundance: .
j_gene: TRBJ2-2
CDR3aa: CASRPQGRNTGELFF
CDR3nt: TGTGCCAGCAGACCACAGGGGCGGAACACCGGGGAGCTGTTTTTT

v_gene: TRBV28
d_gene: .
abundance: .
j_gene: TRBJ1-2
CDR3aa: CASTLKGNYGYTF
CDR3nt: TGTGCCAGCACCTTAAAGGGCAACTATGGCTACACCTTC